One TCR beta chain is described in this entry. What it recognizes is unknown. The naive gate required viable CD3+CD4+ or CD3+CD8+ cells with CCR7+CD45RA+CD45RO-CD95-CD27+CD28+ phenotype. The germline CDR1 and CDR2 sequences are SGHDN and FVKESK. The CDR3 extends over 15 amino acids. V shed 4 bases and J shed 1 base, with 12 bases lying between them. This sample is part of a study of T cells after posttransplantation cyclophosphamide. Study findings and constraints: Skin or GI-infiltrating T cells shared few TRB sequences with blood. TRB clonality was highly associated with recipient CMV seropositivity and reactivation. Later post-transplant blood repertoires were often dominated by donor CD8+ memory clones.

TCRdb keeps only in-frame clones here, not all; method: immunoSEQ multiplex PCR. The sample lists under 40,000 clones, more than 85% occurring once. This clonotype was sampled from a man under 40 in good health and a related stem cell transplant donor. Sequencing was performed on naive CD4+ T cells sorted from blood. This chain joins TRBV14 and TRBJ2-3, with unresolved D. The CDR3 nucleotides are TGTGCCAGCAGCCGTACCCGTGAGGGCACAGATACGCAGTATTTT. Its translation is CASSRTREGTDTQYF.